This T cell receptor (beta chain) was recovered during a study of regulatory T cells in long-lasting Graves disease. The V end lost 2 bases, the J end lost 4 bases, and 14 bases lay between the germline ends. Germline loops: CDR1 SGHTA, CDR2 FQGNSA. The CDR3 totals 15 residues. This clonotype was observed many times. What it binds is unknown. Broader study findings: Favoring TRBV28, TRBJ1-2 and TRBJ2-5 was a feature seen in persistent disease.

Building the TCR beta libraries relied on iRepertoire HTBI primers, and CDR3 regions underwent Arm-PCR. TCRdb reprocessed the multiplex PCR reads via MiXCR and lists one record per CDR3 protein. The sample lists some 340,000 distinct CDR3 sequences, about 11% occurring once. As to time point: newly diagnosed GD, antithyroid drugs for less than 3 months. From PBMCs, RNA was extracted and then used to make the TCR library. The same sample was also studied in work on T cells in Graves' hyperthyroidism and ophthalmopathy.

The gene calls are TRBV7-2 and TRBJ1-1, with D perhaps matching TRBD1 (5 bases). The material was peripheral blood mononuclear cells (PBMCs), obtained at new diagnosis, from a patient treated with antithyroid drugs. The origin of this receptor is a woman aged 18 to 35 with Graves disease. The CDR3 protein is CASSLFRVVFTEAFF. The CDR3 DNA is TGTGCCAGCAGCTTATTCAGGGTTGTATTCACTGAAGCTTTCTTT.